Following are 3 T cell receptor beta chains from one sample sequenced in a study of blood T cell repertoires in COVID-19. Produced via immunoSEQ multiplex PCR; TCRdb's table is partial and in-frame only. Among 250,000 to 300,000 clones listed, around nine tenths were seen once. The sample was PBMCs or T cells enriched from blood (not recorded which). The receptors come from a man aged 40-49 years who had recovered from COVID-19.

The V call is TRBV24-1, the J call TRBJ1-2; a weak D match, TRBD1 (5 bases). Per the germline V gene, CDR1 is KGHDR and CDR2 is SFDVKD. The CDR3 runs to 16 residues. Trimming removed 4 bases at V and 4 bases at J, with 18 bases between. As DNA, the CDR3 is TGTGCCACCAGTGACCCCCTGCAGGGCTGGGGCTATGGCTACACCTTC. Translation gives CATSDPLQGWGYGYTF.

The V call is TRBV7-2, the J call TRBJ1-5; TRBD1 matches at 8 bases. Germline assignment: CDR1 SGHTA and CDR2 FQGNSA. Trimming removed 4 bases from V and 2 bases from J; junction bases left unmatched: 4. This CDR3 is built from 15 residues. The CDR3 coding sequence is TGTGCCAGCAGCTCGGACAGGGCTGGCAATCAGCCCCAGCATTTT. This gives the protein CASSSDRAGNQPQHF.

The chain joins TRBV18 to TRBJ1-6, with TRBD1 matching 8 bases. V was pared by 6 bases and J by 8 bases, with 6 bases of the junction left unmatched. Germline-derived CDR1 and CDR2 are KGHSH and LQKENI. The CDR3 runs to 14 residues. The CDR3 loop is CASSGQGVDSPLHF. CDR3 in DNA: TGTGCCAGCTCCGGACAGGGCGTTGATTCACCCCTCCACTTT. Together with reference TRBV18 and TRBJ1-6, the CDR3 gives the full variable domain: NAGVMQNPRHLVRRRGQEARLRCSPMKGHSHVYWYRQLPEEGLKFMVYLQKENIIDESGMPKERFSAEFPKEGPSILRIQQVVRGDSAAYFCASSGQGVDSPLHFGNGTRLTVT.